This T cell receptor (beta chain) was obtained from a study of blood T cell repertoires in COVID-19. Overall study context: The analysed material was cDNA or gDNA that came from T cells, B-cell-depleted T cells, or PBMCs.

V lost 0 bases and J lost 4, with 15 bases in between. CDR3 length equals 16 residues. Germline lookup yields CDR1 SGHRS and CDR2 YFSETQ. This clone came up once. Here immunoSEQ multiplex PCR was the method, and the copy in TCRdb shows in-frame clones only, minus some. The sample includes over 100,000 clones, 55% to 75% of them seen just once. The source is a woman between 65 and 79 years old with acute or convalescent COVID-19. V is TRBV5-1 and J is TRBJ2-3; weak D call: TRBD2 (6 bases). The sample was peripheral blood. The CDR3 protein is CASSLEFGGTSDTQYF. In DNA, the CDR3 is TGCGCCAGCAGCTTGGAATTCGGGGGAACTTCAGATACGCAGTATTTT.